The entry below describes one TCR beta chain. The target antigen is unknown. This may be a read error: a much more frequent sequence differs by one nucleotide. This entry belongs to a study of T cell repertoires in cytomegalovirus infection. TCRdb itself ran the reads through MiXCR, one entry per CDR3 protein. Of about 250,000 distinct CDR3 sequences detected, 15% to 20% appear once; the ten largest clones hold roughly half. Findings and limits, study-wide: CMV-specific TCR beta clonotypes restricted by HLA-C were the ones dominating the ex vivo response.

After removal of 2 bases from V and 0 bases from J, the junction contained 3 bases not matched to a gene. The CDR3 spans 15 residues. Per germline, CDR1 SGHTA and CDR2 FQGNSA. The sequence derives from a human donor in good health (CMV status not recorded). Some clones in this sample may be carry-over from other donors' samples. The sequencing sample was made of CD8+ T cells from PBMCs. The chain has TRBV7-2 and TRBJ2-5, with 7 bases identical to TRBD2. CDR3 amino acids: CASSLPSGYQETQYF. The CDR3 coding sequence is TGTGCCAGCAGCTTACCTAGCGGATACCAAGAGACCCAGTACTTC.